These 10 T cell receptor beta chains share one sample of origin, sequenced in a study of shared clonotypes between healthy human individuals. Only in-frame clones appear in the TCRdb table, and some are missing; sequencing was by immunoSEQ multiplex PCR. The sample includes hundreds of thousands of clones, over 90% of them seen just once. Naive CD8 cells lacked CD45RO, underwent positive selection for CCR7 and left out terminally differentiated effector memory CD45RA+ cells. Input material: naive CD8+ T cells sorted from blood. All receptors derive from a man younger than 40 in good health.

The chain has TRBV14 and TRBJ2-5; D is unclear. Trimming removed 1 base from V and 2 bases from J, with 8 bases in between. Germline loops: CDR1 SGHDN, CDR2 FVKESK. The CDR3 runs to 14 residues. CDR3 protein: CASSQVRVQETQYF. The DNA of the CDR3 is TGTGCCAGCAGCCAAGTTCGCGTGCAAGAGACCCAGTACTTC.

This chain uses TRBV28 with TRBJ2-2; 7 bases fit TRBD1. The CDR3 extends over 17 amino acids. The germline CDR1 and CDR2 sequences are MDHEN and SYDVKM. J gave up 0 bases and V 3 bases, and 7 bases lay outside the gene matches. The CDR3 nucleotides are TGTGCCAGCAGTTTCATTTTGGGGACAGCGAACACCGGGGAGCTGTTTTTT. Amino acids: CASSFILGTANTGELFF.

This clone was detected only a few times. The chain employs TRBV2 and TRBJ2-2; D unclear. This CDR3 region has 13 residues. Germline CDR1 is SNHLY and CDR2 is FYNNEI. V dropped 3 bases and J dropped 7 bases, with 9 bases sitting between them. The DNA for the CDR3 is TGTGCCAGCAGTGACCTTTTGGACGGGGAGCTGTTTTTT. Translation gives CASSDLLDGELFF.

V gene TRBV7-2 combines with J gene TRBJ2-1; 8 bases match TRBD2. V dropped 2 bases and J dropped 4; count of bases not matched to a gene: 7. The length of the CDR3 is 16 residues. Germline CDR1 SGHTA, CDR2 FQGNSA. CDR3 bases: TGTGCCAGCAGCTTATGGTGGGCGGGGGGATACAATGAGCAGTTCTTC. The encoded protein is CASSLWWAGGYNEQFF.

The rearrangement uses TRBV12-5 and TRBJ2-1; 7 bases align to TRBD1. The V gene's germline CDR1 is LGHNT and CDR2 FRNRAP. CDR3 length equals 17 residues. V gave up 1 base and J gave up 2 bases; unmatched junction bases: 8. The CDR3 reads CASGLDPRQGPYNEQFF. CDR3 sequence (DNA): TGTGCTAGTGGTTTGGACCCTAGACAGGGACCCTACAATGAGCAGTTCTTC.

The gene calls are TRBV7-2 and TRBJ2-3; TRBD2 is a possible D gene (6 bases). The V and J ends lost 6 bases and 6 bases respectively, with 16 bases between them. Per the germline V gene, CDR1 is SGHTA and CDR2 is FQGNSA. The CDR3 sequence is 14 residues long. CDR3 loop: CASSPSGEWDTQYF. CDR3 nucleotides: TGTGCCAGCAGTCCATCGGGAGAATGGGATACGCAGTATTTT.

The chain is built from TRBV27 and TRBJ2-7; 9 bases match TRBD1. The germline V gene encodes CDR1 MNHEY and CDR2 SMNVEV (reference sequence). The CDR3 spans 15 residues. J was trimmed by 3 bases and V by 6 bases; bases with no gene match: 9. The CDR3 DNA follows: TGTGCCAGCAGCTTACCGGACAGGGGAGGCTACGAGCAGTACTTC. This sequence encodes CASSLPDRGGYEQYF.

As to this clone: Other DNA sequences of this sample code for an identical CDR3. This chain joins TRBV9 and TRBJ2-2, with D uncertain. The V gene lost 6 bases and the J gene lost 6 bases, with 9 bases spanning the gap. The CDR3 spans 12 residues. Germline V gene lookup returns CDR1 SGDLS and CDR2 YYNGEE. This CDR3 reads CASTRRPGELFF. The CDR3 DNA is TGTGCCAGCACCCGCAGGCCCGGGGAGCTGTTTTTT.

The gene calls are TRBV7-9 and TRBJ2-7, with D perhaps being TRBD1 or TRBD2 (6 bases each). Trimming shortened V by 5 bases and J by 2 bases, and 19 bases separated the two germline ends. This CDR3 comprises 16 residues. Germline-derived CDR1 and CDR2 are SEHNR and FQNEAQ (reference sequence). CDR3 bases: TGTGCCAGCAGCCTTAGAGGGGGGCCAACGCCCTACGAGCAGTACTTC. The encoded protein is CASSLRGGPTPYEQYF.

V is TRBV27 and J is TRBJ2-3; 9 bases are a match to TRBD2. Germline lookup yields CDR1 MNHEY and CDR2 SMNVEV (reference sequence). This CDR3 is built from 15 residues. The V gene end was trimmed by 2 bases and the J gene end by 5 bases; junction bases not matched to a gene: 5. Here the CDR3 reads CASSLGGRAQDTQYF. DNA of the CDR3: TGTGCCAGCAGTTTAGGCGGGAGGGCCCAAGATACGCAGTATTTT.